The 16 T cell receptor beta chains given below trace back to one sample, sequenced in a study of blood T cell repertoires in COVID-19. The method was immunoSEQ multiplex PCR; TCRdb's version includes in-frame clones alone and lacks a portion of them. The repertoire includes about 83,000 clones, more than 85% of them detected once, and 8% sits in the top ten. The sequenced sample consisted of peripheral blood. The receptor set was obtained from an elderly man with active or convalescent COVID-19.

Only one count was recorded for this clone. The V call is TRBV3-1 (or the pseudogene TRBV3-2), the J call TRBJ2-6; D unclear. The CDR3 loop spans 15 amino acids. The germline V and J ends were trimmed by 6 bases and 0 bases, with 9 bases remaining between them. CDR1 is LGHDT, CDR2 YNNKEL, per germline (reference sequence). CDR3 sequence: CASRDTASGANVLTF. The CDR3 DNA sequence: TGTGCCAGCAGAGATACAGCCTCTGGGGCCAACGTCCTGACTTTC.

The chain couples TRBV21-1 to TRBJ2-7; the listed D gene, TRBD1, was not tested against the DNA. TRBV21-1 is noted as a pseudogene. The CDR3 is 12 amino acids. The CDR3 DNA follows: TGTGCCAGCAGGGGCCAGACCTACGAGCAGTACGTC. Residues: CASRGQTYEQYV.

The chain combines TRBV24-1 with TRBJ2-1; weak D call: TRBD1 (6 bases). The ends were cut back, 1 base at V and 0 bases at J, with 9 bases in the middle. The germline V gene has CDR1 KGHDR and CDR2 SFDVKD. The CDR3 extends over 16 amino acids. CDR3 in amino acids: CATSDFTGSSYNEQFF. The CDR3 nucleotides are TGTGCCACCAGTGATTTCACAGGGAGCTCCTACAATGAGCAGTTCTTC.

CDR3 amino acids: CASSRLTGGETQYF. The CDR3 DNA reads as TGTGCCAGCAGCCGACTTACAGGGGGAGAGACCCAGTACTTC. The chain carries TRBV7-6 and TRBJ2-5; 8 bases fit TRBD1. CDR1 is SGHVS and CDR2 is FNYEAQ in the germline V gene. The trim removed 5 bases at V and 4 bases at J, leaving 6 bases unmatched. This CDR3 comprises 14 residues.

The rearrangement joins TRBV30 to TRBJ2-5; 8 nucleotides align to TRBD2. The length of the CDR3 is 15 residues. Germline CDR1 GTSNPN, CDR2 SVGIG (reference sequence). V lost 1 base, J lost 0 bases, and 4 bases stayed unmatched. CDR3 in DNA: TGTGCCTGGAGTGGTAGCGGGACGCACCAAGAGACCCAGTACTTC. Protein sequence: CAWSGSGTHQETQYF.

This chain joins TRBV2 and TRBJ2-5, with TRBD1 matching over 9 bases. CDR3 length: 16 residues. V lost 6 bases to trimming and J lost 4 bases; unmatched junction nucleotides: 12. CDR1 and CDR2 (germline): SNHLY, FYNNEI. CDR3 coding DNA: TGTGCCAGCAGACTCTCGGACAGGGGATTAGCAGAGACCCAGTACTTC. It codes for CASRLSDRGLAETQYF.

This chain links TRBV6-5 with TRBJ1-6; possible D gene TRBD1, 6 bases. Germline CDR1 MNHEY, CDR2 SVGAGI. Trimming removed 5 bases at V and 2 bases at J, with 7 bases between. CDR3 size: 14 residues. The DNA for the CDR3 is TGTGCCAGCAGTCCAGGGGCCTATAATTCACCCCTCCACTTT. It yields the protein CASSPGAYNSPLHF.

The chain links TRBV7-9 to TRBJ2-1; D perhaps matches TRBD1 (6 bases). V was clipped by 3 bases and J by 5 bases, with 17 bases between them. The length of the CDR3 is 16 residues. Germline V gives CDR1 SEHNR, CDR2 FQNEAQ (reference sequence). The DNA for the CDR3 is TGTGCCAGCAGCTTCCGATCCTGGGACATCAACAATGAGCAGTTCTTC. Protein sequence: CASSFRSWDINNEQFF.

The gene calls are TRBV30 and TRBJ2-5; perhaps TRBD2 as D (6 bases). Deletions cut 3 bases from V and 2 bases from J, with 19 bases between. The germline gives CDR1 GTSNPN, CDR2 SVGIG (reference sequence). There are 16 residues in the CDR3. The CDR3: CAWSPFGRDLQETQYF. The CDR3 bases are TGTGCCTGGAGCCCATTTGGTCGGGACTTGCAAGAGACCCAGTACTTC.

The V gene is TRBV5-6, the J gene TRBJ1-6; no clear D gene. Trimming cost V 2 bases and J 9 bases, with 9 bases left between them. Germline V gene lookup returns CDR1 SGHDT and CDR2 YYEEEE. CDR3 size: 13 residues. DNA of the CDR3: TGTGCCAGCAGCTTACAATTATTTTCACCCCTCCACTTT. Translating gives CASSLQLFSPLHF.

The chain links TRBV3-1 (or the pseudogene TRBV3-2) to TRBJ1-6; no firm D call. The V gene's germline CDR1 is LGHDT and CDR2 YNNKEL (reference sequence). The CDR3 covers 15 residues. V lost 0 bases and J 7 bases, leaving 10 bases between the germline ends. The CDR3 loop is CASSQDFGRNSPLHF. The DNA of the CDR3 is TGTGCCAGCAGCCAAGATTTTGGCAGAAATTCACCCCTCCACTTT.

This chain uses TRBV29-1 with TRBJ1-1; D unclear. This CDR3 spans 13 amino acids. Germline V gives CDR1 SQVTM, CDR2 ANQGSEA. V was cut by 4 bases and J by 0 bases, with 9 bases left in between. Written as DNA, the CDR3 is TGCAGCGTTGGTTTCACAGTGAACACTGAAGCTTTCTTT. The encoded protein is CSVGFTVNTEAFF.

V gene TRBV10-2 combines with J gene TRBJ1-6; D is perhaps TRBD1 (6 bases). With 4 bases removed from V and 6 bases from J, the gap between germline ends came to 13 bases. The germline gives CDR1 WSHSY, CDR2 SAAADI. The CDR3 is 15 residues long. The CDR3 DNA follows: TGCGCCAGCAGTGTGAGGGGGAGGGGTAATTCACCCCTCCACTTT. Encoded protein: CASSVRGRGNSPLHF.

The chain employs TRBV19 and TRBJ1-6; 10 nucleotides agree with TRBD1. In germline, CDR1 is LNHDA, CDR2 SQIVND (reference sequence). V lost 1 base to trimming and J lost 8 bases; unmatched junction nucleotides: 2. This CDR3 has 15 amino acids. The CDR3 nucleotides read TGTGCCAGTAGTATAGGGGGGACAGGGGATTCACCCCTCCACTTT. Translating it yields CASSIGGTGDSPLHF.

The rearrangement joins TRBV6-5 to TRBJ1-2; 10 bases map to TRBD1. The germline V gene encodes CDR1 MNHEY and CDR2 SVGAGI. V dropped 5 bases and J dropped 7; count of bases not matched to a gene: 4. This CDR3 comprises 13 residues. The CDR3 sequence: CASSPWTGGGYTF. The DNA of the CDR3 is TGTGCCAGCAGTCCCTGGACAGGGGGTGGCTACACCTTC.

This clone was observed a few times. The chain combines TRBV10-3 with TRBJ1-2, with 9 bases matching TRBD1. CDR3 length equals 15 residues. V shed 2 bases and J 5 bases; nucleotides not matched to a gene: 6. Germline lookup yields CDR1 ENHRY and CDR2 SYGVKD. CDR3 nucleotide sequence: TGTGCCATCAGTGAGAGTGGACAGGGGTATTATGGCTACACCTTC. Protein: CAISESGQGYYGYTF.